Below are 17 T cell receptor beta chains sequenced from a single sample in a study of T cell responses to AZD1222 COVID-19 vaccine. This table comes from immunoSEQ multiplex PCR, and its TCRdb copy is limited to in-frame clones, with some not included. The profile shows about 220,000 clones, 85% to 95% of them singletons. The sequences come from peripheral blood, collected on day 0 of MenACWY control vaccination. All receptors come from an adult in good health.

J is TRBJ1-1 and V is TRBV7-2; no clear D. Germline-derived CDR1 and CDR2 are SGHTA and FQGNSA. The V end was cut by 0 bases, the J end by 5 bases, with 7 bases between. This CDR3 spans 13 amino acids. CDR3 sequence reads: CASSLAMGTEAFF. The CDR3 DNA sequence: TGTGCCAGCAGCTTAGCAATGGGGACTGAAGCTTTCTTT.

The CDR3 region has the DNA TGCAGCGTTTACAGGGGTCACGAGCAGTACTTC. Translation gives CSVYRGHEQYF. The chain carries TRBV29-1 and TRBJ2-7, with TRBD1 matching over 7 bases. V shed 5 bases and J 5 bases; nucleotides not matched to a gene: 3. Looked up from germline, CDR1 is SQVTM and CDR2 is ANQGSEA. This CDR3 comprises 11 residues.

The V and J genes are TRBV11-2 and TRBJ1-1; D may be TRBD1 (5 bases). V was clipped by 5 bases and J by 3 bases, with 16 bases between them. CDR1 is SGHAT and CDR2 is FQNNGV in the germline V gene. The CDR3 is made up of 15 amino acids. DNA of the CDR3: TGTGCCAGCAGCCGGGGCCGCGCTGGGGACACTGAAGCTTTCTTT. It specifies CASSRGRAGDTEAFF.

This sequence joins TRBV5-1 and TRBJ2-5, with TRBD2 matching over 14 bases. CDR3 size: 19 residues. V dropped 2 bases and J dropped 0; count of bases not matched to a gene: 9. Germline V gene sequence: CDR1 SGHRS, CDR2 YFSETQ. CDR3: CASSLKLTSGGEYQETQYF. In DNA, the CDR3 is TGCGCCAGCAGCTTAAAATTGACTAGCGGGGGGGAGTACCAAGAGACCCAGTACTTC.

The rearrangement joins TRBV24-1 to TRBJ2-1; D gene uncertain. CDR3 length: 13 amino acids. The germline V and J ends were trimmed by 2 bases and 6 bases, with 7 bases remaining between them. The germline V gene has CDR1 KGHDR and CDR2 SFDVKD. Written as DNA, the CDR3 is TGTGCCACCAGTGATTGGTCCGGCAATGAGCAGTTCTTC. Protein: CATSDWSGNEQFF.

The chain links TRBV7-9 to TRBJ1-2, with D unclear. This CDR3 contains 12 residues. CDR1 and CDR2 (germline): SEHNR, FQNEAQ (reference sequence). V shed 5 bases and J shed 4 bases, with 8 bases lying between them. CDR3 in amino acids: CASSPISYGYTF. The CDR3 coding sequence is TGTGCCAGCAGCCCCATTAGCTATGGCTACACCTTC.

V and J are TRBV3-1 (or the pseudogene TRBV3-2) and TRBJ1-6, with no clear D. V shed 1 base and J shed 3 bases, with 7 bases lying between them. CDR1 LGHDT and CDR2 YNNKEL come from the germline V gene (reference sequence). The CDR3 contains 15 residues. The CDR3 protein is CASSQGAHYNSPLHF. CDR3 coding DNA: TGTGCCAGCAGCCAAGGGGCCCACTATAATTCACCCCTCCACTTT.

V usage is TRBV12-3 or TRBV12-4 and J usage is TRBJ1-2; possible D gene TRBD1, 6 bases. V was shortened by 5 bases and J by 7 bases, with 14 bases between the two germline ends. The CDR3 is 13 amino acids. The chain's CDR3 is CASSATGSFGYTF. CDR3 in DNA: TGTGCCAGCAGTGCGACAGGCAGTTTTGGCTACACCTTC.

This clone was recorded once. V gene TRBV3-1 (or the pseudogene TRBV3-2) combines with J gene TRBJ1-6, with D unclear. V lost 4 bases to trimming and J lost 7 bases, with 8 bases between them. This CDR3 region has 13 residues. Germline V gene data show CDR1 as LGHDT and CDR2 as YNNKEL (reference sequence). CDR3 in amino acids: CASSLGPNSPLHF. The CDR3 nucleotides read TGTGCCAGCAGCCTCGGACCCAATTCACCCCTCCACTTT.

The genes are TRBV19 and TRBJ2-2; D remains ambiguous. The CDR3 is made up of 14 amino acids. Germline values: CDR1 LNHDA, CDR2 SQIVND (reference sequence). The V and J ends lost 6 bases and 1 base respectively, with 9 bases between them. The CDR3 reads CASSRQLNTGELFF. CDR3 DNA sequence: TGTGCCAGTAGCAGGCAGCTGAACACCGGGGAGCTGTTTTTT.

This chain connects TRBV3-1 (or the pseudogene TRBV3-2) to TRBJ2-6; tentatively, D is TRBD1 (6 bases). CDR1 is LGHDT and CDR2 is YNNKEL in the germline V gene (reference sequence). V lost 1 base and J 2 bases, leaving 12 bases between the germline ends. The CDR3 length is 17 residues. DNA of the CDR3: TGTGCCAGCAGCCAAGCAGTGTACAGGGCTGGGGCCAACGTCCTGACTTTC. This codes for CASSQAVYRAGANVLTF.

Here the CDR3 reads CASCRDTNSYEQYF. Written as DNA, the CDR3 is TGCGCCAGCTGCCGGGACACCAACTCCTACGAGCAGTACTTC. V and J are TRBV5-1 and TRBJ2-7; a possible D gene is TRBD1 (6 bases). This CDR3 contains 14 residues. Germline assignment: CDR1 SGHRS and CDR2 YFSETQ. The V gene lost 7 bases and the J gene lost 0 bases, with 14 bases spanning the gap.

This clone was seen once. The V gene is TRBV5-1, the J gene TRBJ2-1; 7 nucleotides agree with TRBD1. CDR1 and CDR2 from the germline V gene are SGHRS and YFSETQ. There are 16 residues in the CDR3. Trimming took 0 bases from V and 6 from J; bases not matched to a gene: 9. The CDR3 loop reads CASSLAVAGGFNEQFF. The CDR3 nucleotides are TGCGCCAGCAGCTTGGCCGTGGCAGGGGGATTCAATGAGCAGTTCTTC. The whole variable domain, remainder taken from reference TRBV5-1 and TRBJ2-1, is KAGVTQTPRYLIKTRGQQVTLSCSPISGHRSVSWYQQTPGQGLQFLFEYFSETQRNKGNFPGRFSGRQFSNSRSEMNVSTLELGDSALYLCASSLAVAGGFNEQFFGPGTRLTVL.

The chain joins TRBV19 to TRBJ2-7; TRBD1 matches 8 bases. Germline CDR1 LNHDA, CDR2 SQIVND (reference sequence). With 5 bases clipped from V and 2 bases from J, the junction kept 5 bases outside the gene matches. This CDR3 comprises 14 residues. For the CDR3, the DNA is TGTGCCAGTAGTGTGGGACAGGAGGCCTACGAGCAGTACTTC. Protein sequence: CASSVGQEAYEQYF.

V is TRBV4-1 and J is TRBJ2-7; no definite D call. Looked up from germline, CDR1 is MGHRA and CDR2 is YSYEKL. V was pared by 0 bases and J by 0 bases, with 6 bases between. This CDR3 is 14 amino acids long. DNA of the CDR3: TGCGCCAGCAGCCAAGAAACTTACTCCTACGAGCAGTACTTC. It specifies CASSQETYSYEQYF.

The chain joins TRBV6-5 to TRBJ2-7; 7 nucleotides agree with TRBD1. Losses at the gene ends were 8 bases for V and 4 bases for J; bases not matched to a gene: 11. CDR1 and CDR2 (germline): MNHEY, SVGAGI. The CDR3 is made up of 14 amino acids. The CDR3 is CASVTGTVKYEQYF. CDR3 DNA sequence: TGTGCCAGCGTAACCGGGACAGTAAAATACGAGCAGTACTTC.

Comments on this clone: Other DNA sequences in the sample encode the same CDR3. This chain links TRBV5-1 with TRBJ2-1; no clear D gene. With 0 bases removed from V and 0 bases from J, the gap between germline ends came to 4 bases. The CDR3 has 14 residues. Germline V lookup: CDR1 SGHRS, CDR2 YFSETQ. The CDR3 sequence: CASSLGSSYNEQFF. DNA for the CDR3: TGCGCCAGCAGCTTGGGCAGCTCCTACAATGAGCAGTTCTTC.